This T cell receptor (beta chain) was captured in a study of shared clonotypes between healthy human individuals. The V end lost 0 bases, the J end lost 0 bases, and 9 bases lay between the germline ends. The CDR3 totals 15 residues. Germline lookup yields CDR1 SGHRS and CDR2 YFSETQ. An even split of each subset's genomic DNA across several immunoSEQ plates was performed. Sequencing was performed with immunoSEQ multiplex PCR; in TCRdb, only in-frame clones are kept and a portion is missing. The sample yields roughly 2.6 million clones, more than 90% seen once. Source material: naive CD4+ T cells sorted from blood. Subset specified: CD45RA+ positively selected. The chain has TRBV5-1 and TRBJ2-5; D uncertain. This TCR was recovered from a young man in good health. In DNA form, the CDR3 reads TGCGCCAGCAGCTTGGCCGTGGGATACCAAGAGACCCAGTACTTC. It specifies CASSLAVGYQETQYF.